This T cell receptor beta chain was sequenced during a study of CD8+CD57+ T cells in acquired aplastic anemia. Whole-study results and caveats: Comparison of patients with controls identified approximately 28 shared CD8+ CDR3 sequences.

Concerning this clonotype: Its matching antigen is unknown.

Germline assignment: CDR1 LNHNV and CDR2 YYDKDF (reference sequence). The CDR3 spans 13 residues. Trimming pared 4 bases from V and 8 bases from J, leaving 14 bases between. The template for TCR beta VDJ and CDR3 sequence profiling was genomic DNA. One entry per CDR3 protein results from TCRdb running MiXCR on the reads. The data show 150,000 to 200,000 distinct CDR3 sequences, 64% seen once. The specimen sequenced was sorted CD4+, CD8+, or CD8+CD57+ T cells (not recorded which) from PBMCs. The V gene is TRBV15, the J gene TRBJ1-2; D is possibly TRBD1 (5 bases). The receptor's source is a human donor with severe aplastic anemia or a healthy control (not recorded which). CDR3 sequence (DNA): TGTGCCACCAGCAAGACGGGACTTTACGGCTACACCTTC. This encodes CATSKTGLYGYTF.